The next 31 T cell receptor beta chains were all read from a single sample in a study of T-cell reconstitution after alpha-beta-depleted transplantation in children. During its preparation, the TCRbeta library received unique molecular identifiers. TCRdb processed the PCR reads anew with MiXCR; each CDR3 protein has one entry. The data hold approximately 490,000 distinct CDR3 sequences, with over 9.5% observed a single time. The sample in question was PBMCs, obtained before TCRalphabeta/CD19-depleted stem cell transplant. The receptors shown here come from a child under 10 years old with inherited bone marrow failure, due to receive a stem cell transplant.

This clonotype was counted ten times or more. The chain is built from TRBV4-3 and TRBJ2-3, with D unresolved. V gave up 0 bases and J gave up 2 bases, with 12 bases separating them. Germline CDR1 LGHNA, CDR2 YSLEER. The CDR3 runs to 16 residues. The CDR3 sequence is CASSQDLRQDTDTQYF. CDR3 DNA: TGCGCCAGCAGCCAAGACCTTAGACAAGACACAGATACGCAGTATTTT.

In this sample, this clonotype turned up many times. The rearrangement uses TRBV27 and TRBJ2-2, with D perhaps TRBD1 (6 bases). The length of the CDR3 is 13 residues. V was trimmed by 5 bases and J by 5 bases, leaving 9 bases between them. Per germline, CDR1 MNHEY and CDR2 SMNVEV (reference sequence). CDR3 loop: CASSTRGTGELFF. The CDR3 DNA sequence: TGTGCCAGCAGTACCAGGGGAACCGGGGAGCTGTTTTTT.

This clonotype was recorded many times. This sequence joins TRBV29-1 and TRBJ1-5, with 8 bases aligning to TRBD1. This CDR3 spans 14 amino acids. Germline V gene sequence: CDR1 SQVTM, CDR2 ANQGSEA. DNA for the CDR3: TGCACCCACCTCAAGACAGGGGGCAATCAGCCCCAGCATTTT. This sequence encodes CTHLKTGGNQPQHF.

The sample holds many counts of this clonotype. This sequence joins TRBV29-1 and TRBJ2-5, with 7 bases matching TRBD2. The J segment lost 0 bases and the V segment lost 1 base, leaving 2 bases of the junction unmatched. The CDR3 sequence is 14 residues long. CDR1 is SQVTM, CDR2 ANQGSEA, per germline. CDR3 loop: CSVEGLADQETQYF. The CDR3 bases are TGCAGCGTTGAAGGCCTAGCGGACCAAGAGACCCAGTACTTC. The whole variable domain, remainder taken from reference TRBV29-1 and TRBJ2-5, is SAVISQKPSRDICQRGTSLTIQCQVDSQVTMMFWYRQQPGQSLTLIATANQGSEATYESGFVIDKFPISRPNLTFSTLTVSNMSPEDSSIYLCSVEGLADQETQYFGPGTRLLVL.

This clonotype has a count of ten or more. The CDR3, as DNA: TGTGCCAGCAGTTTCCAGGGGGCTGGGGATGGCTACACCTTC. Its translation: CASSFQGAGDGYTF. The chain employs TRBV6-5 and TRBJ1-2, with 8 bases identical to TRBD1. V gave up 4 bases and J gave up 6 bases; unmatched junction bases: 7. The germline CDR1 and CDR2 sequences are MNHEY and SVGAGI. The CDR3 runs to 14 residues.

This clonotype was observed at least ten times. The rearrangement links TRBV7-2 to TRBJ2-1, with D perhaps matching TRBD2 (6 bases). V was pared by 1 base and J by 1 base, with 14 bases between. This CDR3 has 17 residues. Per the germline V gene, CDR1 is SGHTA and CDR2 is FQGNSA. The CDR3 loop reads CASSLVAWAGSYNEQFF. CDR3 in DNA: TGTGCCAGCAGCTTAGTCGCTTGGGCGGGATCCTACAATGAGCAGTTCTTC.

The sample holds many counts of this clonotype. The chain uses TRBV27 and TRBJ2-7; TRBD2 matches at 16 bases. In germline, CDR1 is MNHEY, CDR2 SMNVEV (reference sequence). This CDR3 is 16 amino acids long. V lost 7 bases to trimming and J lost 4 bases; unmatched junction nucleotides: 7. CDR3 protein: CASTPGTSGRAYEQYF. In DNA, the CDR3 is TGTGCCAGCACACCCGGGACTAGCGGGAGGGCGTACGAGCAGTACTTC.

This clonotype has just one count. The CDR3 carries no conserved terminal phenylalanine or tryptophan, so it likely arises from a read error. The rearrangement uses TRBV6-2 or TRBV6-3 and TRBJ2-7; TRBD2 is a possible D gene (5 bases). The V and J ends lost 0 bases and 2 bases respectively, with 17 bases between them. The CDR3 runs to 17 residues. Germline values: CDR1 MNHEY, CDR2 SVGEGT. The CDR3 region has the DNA TGTGCCAGCAGTTACTCCCCAACTAGAACTATAACCTACGAGCAGTACCTC. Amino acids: CASSYSPTRTITYEQYL.

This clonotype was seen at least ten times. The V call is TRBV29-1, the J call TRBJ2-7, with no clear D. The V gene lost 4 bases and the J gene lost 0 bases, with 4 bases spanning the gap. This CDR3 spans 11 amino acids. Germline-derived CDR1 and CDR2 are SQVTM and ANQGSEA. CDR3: CSVGSSYEQYF. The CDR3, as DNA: TGCAGCGTTGGTAGCTCCTACGAGCAGTACTTC.

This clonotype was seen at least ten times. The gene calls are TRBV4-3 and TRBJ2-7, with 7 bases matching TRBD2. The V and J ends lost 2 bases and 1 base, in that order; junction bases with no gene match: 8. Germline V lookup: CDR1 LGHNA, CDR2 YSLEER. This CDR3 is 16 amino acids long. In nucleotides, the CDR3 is TGCGCCAGCAGCCAATTCGAGGGACTAAAGTCCTACGAGCAGTACTTC. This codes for CASSQFEGLKSYEQYF.

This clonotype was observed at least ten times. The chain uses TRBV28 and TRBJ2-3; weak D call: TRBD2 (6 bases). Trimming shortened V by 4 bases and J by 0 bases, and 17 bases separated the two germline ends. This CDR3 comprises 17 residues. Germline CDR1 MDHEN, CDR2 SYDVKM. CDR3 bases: TGTGCCAGCAGTTCCCCCTGGGTGAGCGGGAGCACAGATACGCAGTATTTT. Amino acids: CASSSPWVSGSTDTQYF. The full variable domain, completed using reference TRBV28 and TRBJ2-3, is DVKVTQSSRYLVKRTGEKVFLECVQDMDHENMFWYRQDPGLGLRLIYFSYDVKMKEKGDIPEGYSVSREKKERFSLILESASTNQTSMYLCASSSPWVSGSTDTQYFGPGTRLTVL.

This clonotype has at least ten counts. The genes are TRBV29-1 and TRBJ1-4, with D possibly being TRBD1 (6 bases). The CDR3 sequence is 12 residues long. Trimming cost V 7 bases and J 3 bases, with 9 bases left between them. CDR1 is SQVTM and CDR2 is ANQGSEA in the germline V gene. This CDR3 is CSAQGPNEKLFF. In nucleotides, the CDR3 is TGCAGCGCACAGGGACCTAATGAAAAACTGTTTTTT.

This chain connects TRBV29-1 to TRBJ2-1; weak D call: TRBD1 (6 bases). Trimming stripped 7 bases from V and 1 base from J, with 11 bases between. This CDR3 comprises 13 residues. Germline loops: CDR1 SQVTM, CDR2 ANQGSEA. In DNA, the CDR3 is TGCAGCGCTTGGGGGCGGTCCTACAATGAGCAGTTCTTC. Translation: CSAWGRSYNEQFF.

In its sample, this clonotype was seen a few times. This CDR3 reads CASSYSDGGLTF. CDR3 nucleotide sequence: TGTGCCAGCAGTTACTCAGACGGCGGACTGACTTTC. V and J are TRBV6-5 and TRBJ2-6; D gene unclear. The CDR3 sequence is 12 residues long. CDR1 is MNHEY, CDR2 SVGAGI, per germline. Trimming removed 0 bases at V and 16 bases at J, with 10 bases between.

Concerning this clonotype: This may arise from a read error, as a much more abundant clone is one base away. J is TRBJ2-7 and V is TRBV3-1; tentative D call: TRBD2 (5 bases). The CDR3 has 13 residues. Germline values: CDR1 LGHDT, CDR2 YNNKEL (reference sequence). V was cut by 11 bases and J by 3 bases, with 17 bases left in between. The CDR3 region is CAGSVPGGYEQYF. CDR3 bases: TGTGCCGGTTCCGTCCCAGGAGGCTACGAGCAGTACTTC.

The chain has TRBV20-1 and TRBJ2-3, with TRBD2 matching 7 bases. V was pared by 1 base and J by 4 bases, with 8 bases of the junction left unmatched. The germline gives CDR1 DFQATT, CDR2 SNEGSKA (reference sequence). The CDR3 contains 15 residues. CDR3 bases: TGCAGTGCTAGAGGGCAAACTAGCGTAGCAGATACGCAGTATTTT. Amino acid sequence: CSARGQTSVADTQYF.

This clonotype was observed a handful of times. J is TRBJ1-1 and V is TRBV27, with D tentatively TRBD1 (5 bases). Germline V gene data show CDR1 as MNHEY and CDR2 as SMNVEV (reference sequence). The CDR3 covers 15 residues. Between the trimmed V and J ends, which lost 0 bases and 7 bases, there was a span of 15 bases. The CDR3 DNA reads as TGTGCCAGCAGTTTATCGTTCCTTCCCGGGGGTGAAGCTTTCTTT. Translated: CASSLSFLPGGEAFF.

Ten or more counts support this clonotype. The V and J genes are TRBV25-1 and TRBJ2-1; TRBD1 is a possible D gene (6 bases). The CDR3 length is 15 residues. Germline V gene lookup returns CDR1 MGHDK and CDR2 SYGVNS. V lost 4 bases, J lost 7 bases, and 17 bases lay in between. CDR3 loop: CASSGYPRQGNEQFF. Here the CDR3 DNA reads TGTGCCAGCAGTGGCTACCCTCGTCAGGGGAATGAGCAGTTCTTC.

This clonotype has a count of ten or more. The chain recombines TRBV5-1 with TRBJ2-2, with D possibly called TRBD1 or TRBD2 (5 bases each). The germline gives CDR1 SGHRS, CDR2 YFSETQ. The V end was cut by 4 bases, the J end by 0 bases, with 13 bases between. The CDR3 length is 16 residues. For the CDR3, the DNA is TGCGCCAGCAGCCGGCCCGGGACGGCGAACACCGGGGAGCTGTTTTTT. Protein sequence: CASSRPGTANTGELFF.

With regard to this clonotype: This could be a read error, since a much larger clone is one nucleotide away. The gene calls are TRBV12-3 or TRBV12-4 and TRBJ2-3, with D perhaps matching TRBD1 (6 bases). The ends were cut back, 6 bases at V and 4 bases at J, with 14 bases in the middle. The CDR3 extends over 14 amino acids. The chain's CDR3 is CASRDGQLADTQYF. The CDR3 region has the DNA TGTGCCAGCAGGGACGGACAGCTCGCAGATACGCAGTATTTT.

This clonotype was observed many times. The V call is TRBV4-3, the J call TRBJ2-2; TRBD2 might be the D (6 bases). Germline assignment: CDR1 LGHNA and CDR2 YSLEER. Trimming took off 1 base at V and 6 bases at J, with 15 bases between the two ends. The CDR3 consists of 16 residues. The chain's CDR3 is CASSQGLVKVAGELFF. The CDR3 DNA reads TGCGCCAGCAGCCAAGGACTAGTTAAGGTCGCCGGGGAGCTGTTTTTT.

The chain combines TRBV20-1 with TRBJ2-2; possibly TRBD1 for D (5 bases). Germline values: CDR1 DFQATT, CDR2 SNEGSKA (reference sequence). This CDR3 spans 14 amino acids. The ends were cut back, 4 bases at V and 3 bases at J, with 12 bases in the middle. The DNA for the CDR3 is TGCAGTGCTAACCCTCGACAGTACACCGGGGAGCTGTTTTTT. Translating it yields CSANPRQYTGELFF.

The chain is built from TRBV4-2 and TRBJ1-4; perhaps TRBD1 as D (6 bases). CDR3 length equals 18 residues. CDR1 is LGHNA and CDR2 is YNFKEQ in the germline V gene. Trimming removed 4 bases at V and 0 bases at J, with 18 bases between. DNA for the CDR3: TGTGCCAGCAGCCCAAACGCCCAGGGGCCTTCAACTAATGAAAAACTGTTTTTT. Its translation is CASSPNAQGPSTNEKLFF.

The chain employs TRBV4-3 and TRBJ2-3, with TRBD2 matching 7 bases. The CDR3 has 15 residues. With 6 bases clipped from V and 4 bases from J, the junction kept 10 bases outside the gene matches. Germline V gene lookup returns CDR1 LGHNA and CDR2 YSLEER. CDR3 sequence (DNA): TGCGCCAGCAGTCGCCAGCGGGGAGGGCCAGATACGCAGTATTTT. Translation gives CASSRQRGGPDTQYF.

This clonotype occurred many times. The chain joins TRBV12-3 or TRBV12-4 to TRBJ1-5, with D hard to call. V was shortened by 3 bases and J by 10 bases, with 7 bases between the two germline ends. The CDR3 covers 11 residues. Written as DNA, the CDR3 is TGTGCCAGCAGTTTGGCGGGTCCCCAGCATTTT. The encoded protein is CASSLAGPQHF.

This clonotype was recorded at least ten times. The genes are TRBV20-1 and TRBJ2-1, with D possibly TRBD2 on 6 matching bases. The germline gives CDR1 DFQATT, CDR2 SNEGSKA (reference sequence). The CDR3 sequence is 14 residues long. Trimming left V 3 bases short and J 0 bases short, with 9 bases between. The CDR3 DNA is TGCAGTGCTAGCGGGAGCCGCTCCTACAATGAGCAGTTCTTC. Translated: CSASGSRSYNEQFF.

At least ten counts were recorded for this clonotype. Here the CDR3 reads CASSLGQQGFPDEQFF. The CDR3 coding sequence is TGTGCCAGCAGCTTAGGCCAACAGGGGTTCCCGGATGAGCAGTTCTTC. The chain carries TRBV13 and TRBJ2-1; 7 bases agree with TRBD1. V trimming: 0 bases; J trimming: 8 bases; junction bases outside the gene matches: 10. Germline CDR1 PRHDT, CDR2 FYEKMQ (reference sequence). This CDR3 has 16 residues.

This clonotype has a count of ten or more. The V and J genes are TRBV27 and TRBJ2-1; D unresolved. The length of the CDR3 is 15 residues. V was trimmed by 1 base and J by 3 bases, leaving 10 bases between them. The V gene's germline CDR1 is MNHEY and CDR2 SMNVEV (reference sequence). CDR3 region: CASSLLGLDYNEQFF. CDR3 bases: TGTGCCAGCAGTTTATTAGGCCTGGACTACAATGAGCAGTTCTTC.

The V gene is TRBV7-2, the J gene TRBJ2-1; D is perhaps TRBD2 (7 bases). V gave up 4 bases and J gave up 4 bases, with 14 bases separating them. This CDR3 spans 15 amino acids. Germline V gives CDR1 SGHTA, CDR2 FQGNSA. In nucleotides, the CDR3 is TGTGCCAGCAGCTCGTTCGGGGGGCCGTACAATGAGCAGTTCTTC. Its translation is CASSSFGGPYNEQFF.

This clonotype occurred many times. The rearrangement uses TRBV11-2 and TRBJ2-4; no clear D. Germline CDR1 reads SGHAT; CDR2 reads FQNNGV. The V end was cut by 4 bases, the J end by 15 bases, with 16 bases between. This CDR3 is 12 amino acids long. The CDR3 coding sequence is TGTGCCAGCAGCTCTCAGACCGCCCAACGGTACTTC. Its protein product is CASSSQTAQRYF.

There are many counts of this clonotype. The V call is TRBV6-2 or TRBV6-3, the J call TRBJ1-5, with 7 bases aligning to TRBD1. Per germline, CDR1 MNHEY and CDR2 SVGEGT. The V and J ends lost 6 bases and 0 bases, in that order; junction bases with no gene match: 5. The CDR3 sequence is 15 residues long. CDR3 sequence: CASRKGQNSNQPQHF. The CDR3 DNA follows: TGTGCCAGCAGAAAGGGACAGAATAGCAATCAGCCCCAGCATTTT.